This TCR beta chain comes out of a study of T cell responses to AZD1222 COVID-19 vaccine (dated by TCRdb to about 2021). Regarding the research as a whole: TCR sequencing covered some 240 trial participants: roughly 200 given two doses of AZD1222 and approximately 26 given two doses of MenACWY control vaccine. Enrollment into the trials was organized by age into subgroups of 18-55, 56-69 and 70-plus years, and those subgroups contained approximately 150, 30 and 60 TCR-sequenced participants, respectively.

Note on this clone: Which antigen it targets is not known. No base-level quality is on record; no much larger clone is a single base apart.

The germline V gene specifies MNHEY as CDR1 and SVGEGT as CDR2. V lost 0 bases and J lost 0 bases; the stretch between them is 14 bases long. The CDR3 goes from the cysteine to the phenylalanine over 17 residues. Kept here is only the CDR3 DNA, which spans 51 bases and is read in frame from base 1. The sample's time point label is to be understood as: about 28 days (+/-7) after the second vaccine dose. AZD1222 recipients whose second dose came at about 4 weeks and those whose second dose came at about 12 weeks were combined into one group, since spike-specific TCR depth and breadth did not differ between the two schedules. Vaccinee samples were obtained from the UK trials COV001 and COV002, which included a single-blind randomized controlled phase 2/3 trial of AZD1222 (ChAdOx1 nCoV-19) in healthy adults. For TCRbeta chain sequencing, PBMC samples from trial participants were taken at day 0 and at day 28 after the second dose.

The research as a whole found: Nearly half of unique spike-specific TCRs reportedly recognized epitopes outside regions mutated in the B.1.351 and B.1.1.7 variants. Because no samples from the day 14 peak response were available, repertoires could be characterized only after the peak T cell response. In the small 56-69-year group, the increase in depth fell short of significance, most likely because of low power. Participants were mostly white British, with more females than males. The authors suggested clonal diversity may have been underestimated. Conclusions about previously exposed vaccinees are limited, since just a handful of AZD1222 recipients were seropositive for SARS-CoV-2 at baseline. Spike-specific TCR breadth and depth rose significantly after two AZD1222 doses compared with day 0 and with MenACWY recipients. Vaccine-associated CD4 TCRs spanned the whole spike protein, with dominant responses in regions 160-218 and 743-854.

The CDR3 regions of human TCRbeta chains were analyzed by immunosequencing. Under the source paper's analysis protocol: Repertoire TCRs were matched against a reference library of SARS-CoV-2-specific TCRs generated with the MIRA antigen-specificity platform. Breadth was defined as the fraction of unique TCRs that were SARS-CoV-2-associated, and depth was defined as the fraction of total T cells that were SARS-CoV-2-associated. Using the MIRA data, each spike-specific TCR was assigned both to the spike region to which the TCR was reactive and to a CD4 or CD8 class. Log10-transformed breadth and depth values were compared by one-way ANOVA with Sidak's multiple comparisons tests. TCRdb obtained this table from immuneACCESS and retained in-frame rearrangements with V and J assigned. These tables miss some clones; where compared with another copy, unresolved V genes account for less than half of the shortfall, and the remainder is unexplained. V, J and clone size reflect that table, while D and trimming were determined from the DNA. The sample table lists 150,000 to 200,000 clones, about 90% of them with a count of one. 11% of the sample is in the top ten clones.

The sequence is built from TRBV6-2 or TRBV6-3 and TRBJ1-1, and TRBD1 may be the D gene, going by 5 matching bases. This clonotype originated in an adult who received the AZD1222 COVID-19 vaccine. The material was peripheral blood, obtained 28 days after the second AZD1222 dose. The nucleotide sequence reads TGTGCCAGCAGTTACTCGAGGCAGGGAACCATGAACACTGAAGCTTTCTTT. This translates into CASSYSRQGTMNTEAFF.